This is a list of T cell receptor beta chains from one sample in a study of shared clonotypes between healthy human individuals. Data came from immunoSEQ multiplex PCR; TCRdb stores just in-frame clones and leaves some out. The sample carries 2 million to 3 million clones, 90% to 95% recorded once. Sequences were obtained from naive CD4+ T cells from PBMCs. The receptors were sampled from a man younger than 35 in good health. Some clones in this sample may be carry-over from other donors' samples. The CDR3 runs from the conserved cysteine through the conserved F or W. A D gene is named only where the DNA matches it firmly. Clone size is stated in some rows and not others, as once, few, many or a class when expanded.

TRBV18	NA	NA	TRBJ1-5	CASSPGLTVNQPQHF	TGTGCCAGCTCACCGGGACTCACGGTCAATCAGCCCCAGCATTTT
TRBV5-4	NA	TRBD1	TRBJ2-5	CASSRTGAKETQYF	TGTGCCAGCAGCCGAACAGGGGCTAAGGAGACCCAGTACTTC
TRBV25-1	NA	NA	TRBJ1-1	CASSEYREAFF	TGTGCCAGCAGTGAATATCGAGAAGCTTTCTTT
TRBV5-1	NA	TRBD2	TRBJ2-1	CASSEGTSGSHYNEQFF	TGCGCCAGCAGCGAGGGGACTAGCGGGAGCCACTACAATGAGCAGTTCTTC
TRBV11-2	NA	NA	TRBJ1-1	CASSFAASAFF	TGTGCCAGCAGCTTTGCGGCGTCAGCTTTCTTT
TRBV28	NA	NA	TRBJ2-1	CASSSPGGSYNEQFF	TGTGCCAGCAGTTCGCCTGGAGGGTCCTACAATGAGCAGTTCTTC
TRBV20-1	NA	NA	TRBJ1-6	CSAPGGHF	TGCAGTGCTCCCGGGGGGCACTTT
TRBV6-5	NA	NA	TRBJ2-1	CASKPWDPSYNEQFF	TGTGCCAGCAAGCCGTGGGACCCCTCCTACAATGAGCAGTTCTTC
TRBV9	NA	TRBD2	TRBJ2-7	CASSVGPGLHYEQYF	TGTGCCAGCAGCGTAGGCCCGGGACTACACTACGAGCAGTACTTC
TRBV28	NA	TRBD1	TRBJ1-5	CASTTTGGSGQPQHF	TGTGCCAGCACCACGACAGGGGGGTCGGGTCAGCCCCAGCATTTT
TRBV27	NA	TRBD1	TRBJ1-1	CASSPAGGGFTEAFF	TGTGCCAGCAGTCCTGCAGGGGGAGGGTTCACTGAAGCTTTCTTT
TRBV6-5	once	TRBD2	TRBJ2-7	CASSYVAGSYEQYF	TGTGCCAGCAGTTACGTAGCGGGGAGCTACGAGCAGTACTTC
TRBV5-1	NA	NA	TRBJ2-2	CASSFEPNTGELFF	TGCGCCAGCAGCTTCGAGCCTAACACCGGGGAGCTGTTTTTT
TRBV6-5	NA	NA	TRBJ1-1	CASSYSKGWGTEAFF	TGTGCCAGCAGTTACTCGAAGGGCTGGGGCACTGAAGCTTTCTTT
TRBV5-4	NA	NA	TRBJ2-1	CASRRSGGNGVNEQFF	TGTGCCAGCAGAAGATCCGGCGGGAATGGGGTCAATGAACAGTTCTTC
TRBV6-1	NA	NA	TRBJ1-2	CAATLDGGYGYTF	TGTGCCGCTACCCTGGATGGAGGATATGGCTACACCTTC
TRBV28	NA	NA	TRBJ2-5	CASMTRGRETQYF	TGTGCCAGCATGACAAGGGGCCGGGAGACCCAGTACTTC
TRBV29-1	NA	NA	TRBJ1-1	CSARGLNTEAFF	TGCAGCGCTAGGGGCCTGAACACTGAAGCTTTCTTT
TRBV4-2	NA	NA	TRBJ1-2	CASSQGQPYGYTF	TGTGCCAGCAGCCAAGGGCAGCCCTATGGCTACACCTTC
TRBV10-3	NA	NA	TRBJ1-2	CAIREGQLYGYTF	TGTGCCATCAGAGAGGGACAACTCTATGGCTACACCTTC
TRBV25-1	NA	NA	TRBJ1-1	CASRDNYRNTEAFF	TGTGCCAGCAGAGATAACTACCGGAACACTGAAGCTTTCTTT
TRBV28	NA	NA	TRBJ1-1	CASTWGTKNTEAFF	TGTGCCAGCACCTGGGGGACAAAGAACACTGAAGCTTTCTTT
TRBV5-1	NA	NA	TRBJ1-1	CASSLTGMNTEAFF	TGCGCCAGCAGCTTGACAGGGATGAACACTGAAGCTTTCTTT
TRBV11-2	NA	NA	TRBJ1-1	CASSLSGRTEAFF	TGTGCCAGCAGCTTATCGGGGAGGACTGAAGCTTTCTTT
TRBV4-1	NA	TRBD1	TRBJ2-1	CASSQGDSYLYNEQFF	TGCGCCAGCAGCCAAGGGGACAGCTACCTCTACAATGAGCAGTTCTTC
TRBV7-8	NA	TRBD1	TRBJ1-5	CASRVDRGDQPQHF	TGTGCCAGCAGAGTTGACAGGGGAGATCAGCCCCAGCATTTT
TRBV6-5	NA	TRBD2	TRBJ2-1	CASSRGLAAYNEQFF	TGTGCCAGCAGCCGGGGACTAGCGGCATACAATGAGCAGTTCTTC
TRBV7-2	NA	NA	TRBJ2-1	CASSLGGTSYNEQFF	TGTGCCAGCAGCTTGGGCGGGACTTCCTACAATGAGCAGTTCTTC
TRBV6-1	NA	TRBD1	TRBJ2-7	CASSERSIGTGGYEQYF	TGTGCCAGCAGTGAAAGGAGCATAGGGACAGGGGGCTACGAGCAGTACTTC
TRBV28	NA	NA	TRBJ1-5	CASSSGQPQHF	TGTGCCAGCAGTTCTGGTCAGCCCCAGCATTTT
TRBV6-1	NA	NA	TRBJ1-2	CASSHLIYGYTF	TGTGCCAGCAGTCATTTGATCTATGGCTACACCTTC
TRBV7-2	NA	NA	TRBJ1-4	CASSHRAQENEKLFF	TGTGCCAGCAGCCACAGAGCGCAAGAAAATGAAAAACTGTTTTTT
TRBV27	NA	NA	TRBJ1-5	CASATGTLGPWGNQPQHF	TGTGCCAGCGCGACCGGAACGCTTGGCCCGTGGGGAAATCAGCCCCAGCATTTT
TRBV6-5	NA	NA	TRBJ2-2	CASSYDRAGHTGELFF	TGTGCCAGCAGTTACGACCGGGCCGGTCACACCGGGGAGCTGTTTTTT
TRBV4-2	NA	NA	TRBJ2-5	CASSQGQSQETQYF	TGTGCCAGCAGCCAAGGCCAGAGCCAAGAGACCCAGTACTTC
TRBV5-5	NA	NA	TRBJ1-4	CASRKEETNEKLFF	TGTGCCAGCAGAAAAGAAGAAACTAATGAAAAACTGTTTTTT
TRBV4-1	once	TRBD2	TRBJ2-1	CASSQAYPSGRLYEQFF	TGCGCCAGCAGCCAAGCCTACCCTAGCGGGAGGCTCTATGAGCAGTTCTTC
TRBV7-3	NA	NA	TRBJ1-1	CASSLTGPNTEAFF	TGTGCCAGCAGCTTAACCGGGCCTAACACTGAAGCTTTCTTT
TRBV18	NA	NA	TRBJ1-2	CASSPSGGTSYGYTF	TGTGCCAGCTCACCAAGTGGGGGGACATCCTATGGCTACACCTTC
TRBV9	NA	TRBD2	TRBJ2-7	CASSVGAGGSGSYEQYF	TGTGCCAGCAGCGTAGGGGCCGGAGGGAGCGGGAGTTACGAGCAGTACTTC
TRBV5-1	NA	TRBD1	TRBJ1-1	CASSNRGSVATEAFF	TGCGCCAGCAGCAACAGGGGCTCTGTGGCCACTGAAGCTTTCTTT
TRBV30	NA	TRBD1	TRBJ2-7	CAWSAGTGDLEQYF	TGTGCCTGGAGTGCCGGGACAGGGGACCTTGAGCAGTACTTC
TRBV5-1	NA	NA	TRBJ2-5	CASSLAAGRGETQYF	TGCGCCAGCAGCTTGGCCGCGGGACGGGGGGAGACCCAGTACTTC
TRBV18	once	TRBD2	TRBJ2-1	CASSRYTSGSYNEQFF	TGTGCCAGCTCACGCTATACTAGCGGGAGTTACAATGAGCAGTTCTTC
TRBV6-5	once	NA	TRBJ2-7	CASSPTGSPSYEQYF	TGTGCCAGCAGTCCCACAGGGAGCCCCTCCTACGAGCAGTACTTC
TRBV11-2	NA	NA	TRBJ2-7	CASSWGTYEQYF	TGTGCCAGCAGCTGGGGGACCTACGAGCAGTACTTC
TRBV6-1	NA	NA	TRBJ2-7	CASSEVGGTGYEQYF	TGTGCCAGCAGTGAAGTAGGAGGGACCGGATACGAGCAGTACTTC
TRBV7-2	NA	NA	TRBJ2-6	CASSQRPQGPYGANVLTF	TGTGCCAGCAGCCAACGGCCCCAGGGGCCTTATGGGGCCAACGTCCTGACTTTC